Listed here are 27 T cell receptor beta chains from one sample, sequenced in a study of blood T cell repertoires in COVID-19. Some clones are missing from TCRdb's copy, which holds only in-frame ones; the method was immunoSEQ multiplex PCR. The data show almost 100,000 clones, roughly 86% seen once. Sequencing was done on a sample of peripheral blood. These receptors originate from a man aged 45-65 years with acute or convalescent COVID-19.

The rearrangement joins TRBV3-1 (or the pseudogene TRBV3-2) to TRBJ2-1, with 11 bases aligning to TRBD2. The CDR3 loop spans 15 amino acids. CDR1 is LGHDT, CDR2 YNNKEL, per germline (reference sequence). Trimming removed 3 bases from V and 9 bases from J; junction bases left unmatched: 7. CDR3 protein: CASSQNSGRDTEQFF. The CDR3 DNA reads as TGTGCCAGCAGCCAGAATAGCGGGAGGGATACTGAGCAGTTCTTC.

The CDR3 region is CASSLTSGTETQYF. CDR3 coding DNA: TGTGCCAGCAGCTTGACTAGCGGGACAGAGACCCAGTACTTC. This sequence joins TRBV7-8 and TRBJ2-5; 11 bases align to TRBD2. The CDR3 is 14 residues long. The V gene end was trimmed by 3 bases and the J gene end by 4 bases; junction bases not matched to a gene: 1. The germline CDR1 and CDR2 sequences are SGHVS and FQNEAQ.

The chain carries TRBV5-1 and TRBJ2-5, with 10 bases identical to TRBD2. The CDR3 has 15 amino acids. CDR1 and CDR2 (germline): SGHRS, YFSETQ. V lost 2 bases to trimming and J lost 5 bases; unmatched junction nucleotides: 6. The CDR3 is CASSFLAGEAETQYF. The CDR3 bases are TGCGCCAGCAGCTTCCTAGCGGGAGAGGCGGAGACCCAGTACTTC.

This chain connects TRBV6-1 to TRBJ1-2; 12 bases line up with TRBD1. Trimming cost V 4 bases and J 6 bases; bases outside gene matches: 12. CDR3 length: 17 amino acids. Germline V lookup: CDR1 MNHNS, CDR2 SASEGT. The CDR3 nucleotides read TGTGCCAGCAGTGGGGGGACAGGGGGCCCATTCCAGAATGGCTACACCTTC. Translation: CASSGGTGGPFQNGYTF.

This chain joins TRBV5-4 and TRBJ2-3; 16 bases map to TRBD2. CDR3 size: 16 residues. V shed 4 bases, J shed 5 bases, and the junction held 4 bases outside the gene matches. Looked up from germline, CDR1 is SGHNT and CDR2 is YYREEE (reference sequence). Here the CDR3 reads CASSGTSGRAGDTQYF. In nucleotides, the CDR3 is TGTGCCAGCAGCGGGACTAGCGGGAGGGCCGGAGATACGCAGTATTTT.

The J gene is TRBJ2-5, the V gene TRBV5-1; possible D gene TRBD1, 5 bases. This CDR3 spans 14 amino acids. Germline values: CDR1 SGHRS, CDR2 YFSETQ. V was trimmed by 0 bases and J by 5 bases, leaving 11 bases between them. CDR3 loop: CASSLGGVSETQYF. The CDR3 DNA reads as TGCGCCAGCAGCTTGGGGGGCGTATCGGAGACCCAGTACTTC.

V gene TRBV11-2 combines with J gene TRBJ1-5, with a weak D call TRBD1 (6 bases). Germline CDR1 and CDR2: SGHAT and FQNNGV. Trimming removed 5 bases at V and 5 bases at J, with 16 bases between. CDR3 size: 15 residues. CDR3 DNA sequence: TGTGCCAGCAGCCCGCCAGGGGCAGGGGATCAGCCCCAGCATTTT. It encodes CASSPPGAGDQPQHF.

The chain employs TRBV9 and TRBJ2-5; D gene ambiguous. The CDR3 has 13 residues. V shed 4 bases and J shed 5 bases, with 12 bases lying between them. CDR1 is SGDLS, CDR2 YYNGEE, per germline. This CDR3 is CASSFGSYETQYF. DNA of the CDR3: TGTGCCAGCAGCTTCGGGTCCTACGAGACCCAGTACTTC.

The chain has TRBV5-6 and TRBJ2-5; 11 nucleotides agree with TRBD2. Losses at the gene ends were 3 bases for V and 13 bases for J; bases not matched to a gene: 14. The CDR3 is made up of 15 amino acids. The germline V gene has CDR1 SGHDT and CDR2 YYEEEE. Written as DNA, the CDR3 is TGTGCCAGCAGCTGGTATTTGACTAGCGGGGACCAGGGGTACTTC. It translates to CASSWYLTSGDQGYF.

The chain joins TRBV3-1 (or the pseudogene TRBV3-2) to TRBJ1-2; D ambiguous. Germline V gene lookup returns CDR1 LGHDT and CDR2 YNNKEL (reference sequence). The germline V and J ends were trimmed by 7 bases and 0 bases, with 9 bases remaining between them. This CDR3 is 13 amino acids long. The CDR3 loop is CASTHSTNYGYTF. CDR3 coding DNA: TGTGCCAGCACCCACTCTACTAACTATGGCTACACCTTC.

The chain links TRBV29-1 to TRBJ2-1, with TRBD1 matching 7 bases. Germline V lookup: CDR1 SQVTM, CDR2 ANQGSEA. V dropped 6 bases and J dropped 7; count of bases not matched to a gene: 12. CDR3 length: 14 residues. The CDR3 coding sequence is TGCAGCGTCATTAACCGGGACAGTAGAAATGAGCAGTTCTTC. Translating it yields CSVINRDSRNEQFF.

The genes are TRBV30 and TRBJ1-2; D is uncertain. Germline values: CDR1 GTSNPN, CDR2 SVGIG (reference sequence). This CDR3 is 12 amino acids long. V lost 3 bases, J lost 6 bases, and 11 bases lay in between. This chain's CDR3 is CAWSPGTDGYTF. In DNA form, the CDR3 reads TGTGCCTGGAGCCCTGGAACAGATGGCTACACCTTC.

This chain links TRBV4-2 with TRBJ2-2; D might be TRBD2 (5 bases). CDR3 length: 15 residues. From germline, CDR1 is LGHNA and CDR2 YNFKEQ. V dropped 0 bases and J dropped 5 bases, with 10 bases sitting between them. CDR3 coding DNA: TGTGCCAGCAGCCAAGAACGGGGTGGAACCGGGGAGCTGTTTTTT. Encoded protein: CASSQERGGTGELFF.

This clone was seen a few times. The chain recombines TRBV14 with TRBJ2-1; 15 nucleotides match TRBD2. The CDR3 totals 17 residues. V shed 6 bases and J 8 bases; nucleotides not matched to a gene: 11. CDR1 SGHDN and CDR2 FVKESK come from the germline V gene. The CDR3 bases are TGTGCCAGCAGTCCCGGACTAGCGGGAGGGAGGCAACATGAGCAGTTCTTC. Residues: CASSPGLAGGRQHEQFF.

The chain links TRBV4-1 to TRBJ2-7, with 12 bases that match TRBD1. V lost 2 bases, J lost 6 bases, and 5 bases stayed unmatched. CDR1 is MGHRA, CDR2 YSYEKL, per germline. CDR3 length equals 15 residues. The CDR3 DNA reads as TGCGCCAGCAGCCAATCTCCGGGACAGGGGGCCGAGCAGTACTTC. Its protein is CASSQSPGQGAEQYF.

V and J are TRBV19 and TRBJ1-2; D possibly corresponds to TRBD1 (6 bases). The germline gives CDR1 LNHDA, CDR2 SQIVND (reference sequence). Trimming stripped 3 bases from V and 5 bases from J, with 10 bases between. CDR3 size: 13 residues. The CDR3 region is CASSIVQGYGYTF. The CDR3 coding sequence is TGTGCCAGTAGTATCGTACAGGGTTATGGCTACACCTTC. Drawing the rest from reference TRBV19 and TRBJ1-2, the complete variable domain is DGGITQSPKYLFRKEGQNVTLSCEQNLNHDAMYWYRQDPGQGLRLIYYSQIVNDFQKGDIAEGYSVSREKKESFPLTVTSAQKNPTAFYLCASSIVQGYGYTFGSGTRLTVV.

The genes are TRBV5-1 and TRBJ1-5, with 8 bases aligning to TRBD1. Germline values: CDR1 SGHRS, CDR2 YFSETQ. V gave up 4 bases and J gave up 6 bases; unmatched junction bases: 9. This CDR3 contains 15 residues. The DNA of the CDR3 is TGCGCCAGCAGCATAGGACAGGGTGGAGGTCAGCCCCAGCATTTT. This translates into CASSIGQGGGQPQHF. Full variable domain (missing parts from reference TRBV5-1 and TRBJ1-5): KAGVTQTPRYLIKTRGQQVTLSCSPISGHRSVSWYQQTPGQGLQFLFEYFSETQRNKGNFPGRFSGRQFSNSRSEMNVSTLELGDSALYLCASSIGQGGGQPQHFGDGTRLSIL.

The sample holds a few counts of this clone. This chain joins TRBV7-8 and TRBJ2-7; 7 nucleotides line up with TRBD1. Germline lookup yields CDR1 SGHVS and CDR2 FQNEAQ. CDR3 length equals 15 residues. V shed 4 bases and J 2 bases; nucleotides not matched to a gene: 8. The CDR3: CASSSRQGPTYEQYF. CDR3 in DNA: TGTGCCAGCAGCTCCCGACAGGGACCTACCTACGAGCAGTACTTC.

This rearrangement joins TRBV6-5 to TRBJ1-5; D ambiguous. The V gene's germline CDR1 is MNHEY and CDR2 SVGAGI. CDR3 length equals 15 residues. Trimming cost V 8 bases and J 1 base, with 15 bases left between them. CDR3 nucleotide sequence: TGTGCCAGCTCACCAACCGGAGGAAGCAATCAGCCCCAGCATTTT. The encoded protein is CASSPTGGSNQPQHF.

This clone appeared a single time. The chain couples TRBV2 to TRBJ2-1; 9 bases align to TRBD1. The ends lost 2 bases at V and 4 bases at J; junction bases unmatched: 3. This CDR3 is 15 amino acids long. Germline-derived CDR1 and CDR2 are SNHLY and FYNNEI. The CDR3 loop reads CASSETGGGYNEQFF. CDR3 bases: TGTGCCAGCAGTGAAACAGGGGGCGGATACAATGAGCAGTTCTTC.

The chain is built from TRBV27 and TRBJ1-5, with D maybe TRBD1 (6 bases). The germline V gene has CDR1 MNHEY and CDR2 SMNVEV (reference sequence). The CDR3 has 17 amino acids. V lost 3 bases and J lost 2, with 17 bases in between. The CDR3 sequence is CASSFLPGPGGNQPQHF. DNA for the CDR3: TGTGCCAGCAGTTTCCTACCAGGGCCAGGGGGCAATCAGCCCCAGCATTTT.

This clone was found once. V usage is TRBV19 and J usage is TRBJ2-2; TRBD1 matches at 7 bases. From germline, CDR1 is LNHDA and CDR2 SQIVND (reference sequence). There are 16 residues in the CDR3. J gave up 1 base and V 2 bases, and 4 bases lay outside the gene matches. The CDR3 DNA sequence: TGTGCCAGTAGTATAAAAAACAGGGGGAACACCGGGGAGCTGTTTTTT. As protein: CASSIKNRGNTGELFF. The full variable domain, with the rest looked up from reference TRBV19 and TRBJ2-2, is DGGITQSPKYLFRKEGQNVTLSCEQNLNHDAMYWYRQDPGQGLRLIYYSQIVNDFQKGDIAEGYSVSREKKESFPLTVTSAQKNPTAFYLCASSIKNRGNTGELFFGEGSRLTVL.

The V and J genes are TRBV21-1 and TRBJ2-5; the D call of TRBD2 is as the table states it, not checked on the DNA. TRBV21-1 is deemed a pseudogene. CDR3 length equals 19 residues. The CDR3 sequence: CASSKARLAGDEGQETQYF. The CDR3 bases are TGTGCCAGCAGCAAAGCCCGACTAGCGGGAGATGAAGGCCAAGAGACCCAGTACTTC.

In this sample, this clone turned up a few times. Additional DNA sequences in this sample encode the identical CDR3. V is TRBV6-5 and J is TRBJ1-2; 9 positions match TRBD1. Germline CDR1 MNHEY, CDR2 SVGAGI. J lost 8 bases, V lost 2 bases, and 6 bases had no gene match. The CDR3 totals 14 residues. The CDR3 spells CASSYTGQGSGYTF. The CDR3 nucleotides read TGTGCCAGCAGTTACACGGGACAGGGATCAGGCTACACCTTC.

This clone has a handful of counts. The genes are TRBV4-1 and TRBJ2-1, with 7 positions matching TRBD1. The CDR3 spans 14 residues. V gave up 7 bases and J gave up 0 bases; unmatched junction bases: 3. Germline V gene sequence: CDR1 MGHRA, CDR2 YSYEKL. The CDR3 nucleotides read TGCGCCAGCAAGGGGGCCAGCTCCTACAATGAGCAGTTCTTC. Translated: CASKGASSYNEQFF.

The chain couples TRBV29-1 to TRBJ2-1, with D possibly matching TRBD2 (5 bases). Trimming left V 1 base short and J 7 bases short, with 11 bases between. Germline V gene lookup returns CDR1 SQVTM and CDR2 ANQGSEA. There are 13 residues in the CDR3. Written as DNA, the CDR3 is TGCAGCGTTGAAGTACTTACGGGAAATGAGCAGTTCTTC. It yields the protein CSVEVLTGNEQFF.

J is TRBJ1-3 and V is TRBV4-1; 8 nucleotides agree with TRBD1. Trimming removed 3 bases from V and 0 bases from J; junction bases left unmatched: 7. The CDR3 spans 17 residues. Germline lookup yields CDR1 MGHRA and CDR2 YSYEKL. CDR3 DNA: TGCGCCAGCAGCCATTCTAACAGGGGGATCTCTGGAAACACCATATATTTT. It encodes CASSHSNRGISGNTIYF.